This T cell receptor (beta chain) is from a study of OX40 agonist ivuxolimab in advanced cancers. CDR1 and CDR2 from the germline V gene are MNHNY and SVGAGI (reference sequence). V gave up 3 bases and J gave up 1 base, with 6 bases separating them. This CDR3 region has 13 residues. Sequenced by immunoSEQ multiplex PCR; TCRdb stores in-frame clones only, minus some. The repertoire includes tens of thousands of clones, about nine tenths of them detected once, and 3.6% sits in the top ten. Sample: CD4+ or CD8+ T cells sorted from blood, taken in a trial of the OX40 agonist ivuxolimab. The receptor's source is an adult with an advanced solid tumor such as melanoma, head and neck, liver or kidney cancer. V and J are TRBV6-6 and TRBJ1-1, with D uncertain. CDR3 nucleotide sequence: TGTGCCAGCAGTTATTCCAGGAACACTGAAGCTTTCTTT. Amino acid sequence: CASSYSRNTEAFF.